This is a list of T cell receptor beta chains from one sample in a study of T cell clones after liver transplantation. Assay used: immunoSEQ multiplex PCR; TCRdb lists only in-frame clones, some missing. The data show tens of thousands of clones, about 83% seen once. The sample here was CD8+ T cells from blood, taken around 4.5 years after liver transplant. These receptors all come from a human patient who received a liver transplant. Part of the T cells may come from the graft donor. Each CDR3 is given with its conserved first and last residue. D genes are given only for firm matches. The size of a clone is reported for some rows only, either as once, few or many, or as a class for expanded clones.

v_gene: TRBV5-4
d_gene: TRBD2
abundance: .
j_gene: TRBJ2-5
CDR3aa: CASSLVLAAQETQYF
CDR3nt: TGTGCCAGCAGCTTGGTGCTAGCGGCTCAAGAGACCCAGTACTTC

v_gene: TRBV6-5
d_gene: .
abundance: .
j_gene: TRBJ2-2
CDR3aa: CASSYYAHGELFF
CDR3nt: TGTGCCAGCAGTTACTATGCACACGGGGAGCTGTTTTTT

v_gene: TRBV7-9
d_gene: .
abundance: .
j_gene: TRBJ1-4
CDR3aa: CASSSVGNNEKLFF
CDR3nt: TGTGCCAGCAGCTCGGTAGGGAATAATGAAAAACTGTTTTTT

v_gene: TRBV13
d_gene: TRBD1
abundance: many
j_gene: TRBJ1-2
CDR3aa: CASSGRDRGYGYTF
CDR3nt: TGTGCCAGCAGCGGCCGGGACAGGGGATATGGCTACACCTTC

v_gene: TRBV4-1
d_gene: .
abundance: once
j_gene: TRBJ1-5
CDR3aa: CASSQWEDQPQHF
CDR3nt: TGCGCCAGCAGCCAATGGGAGGATCAGCCCCAGCATTTT

v_gene: TRBV14
d_gene: .
abundance: once
j_gene: TRBJ2-7
CDR3aa: CASSQGTGSSYEQYF
CDR3nt: TGTGCCAGCAGCCAGGGAACGGGGAGCTCCTACGAGCAGTACTTC

v_gene: TRBV27
d_gene: TRBD1
abundance: .
j_gene: TRBJ2-7
CDR3aa: CATRTGGSYEQYF
CDR3nt: TGTGCCACCCGGACAGGGGGCTCCTACGAGCAGTACTTC

v_gene: TRBV9
d_gene: TRBD2
abundance: medium-sized
j_gene: TRBJ2-1
CDR3aa: CASSVAGGGLNEQFF
CDR3nt: TGTGCCAGCAGCGTAGCTGGCGGGGGGCTGAATGAGCAGTTCTTC

v_gene: TRBV11-2
d_gene: TRBD2
abundance: .
j_gene: TRBJ2-7
CDR3aa: CASSLGGFEQYF
CDR3nt: TGTGCCAGCAGCTTGGGGGGGTTCGAGCAGTACTTC

v_gene: TRBV2
d_gene: .
abundance: medium-sized
j_gene: TRBJ1-1
CDR3aa: CASSAGLVTEAFF
CDR3nt: TGTGCCAGCAGTGCAGGGCTGGTCACTGAAGCTTTCTTT

v_gene: TRBV9
d_gene: .
abundance: .
j_gene: TRBJ2-7
CDR3aa: CASSPPGWTYEQYF
CDR3nt: TGTGCCAGCAGCCCTCCGGGGTGGACCTACGAGCAGTACTTC

v_gene: TRBV4-2
d_gene: .
abundance: .
j_gene: TRBJ1-2
CDR3aa: CASSQDPLGRNYGYTF
CDR3nt: TGTGCCAGCAGCCAAGATCCGCTTGGCAGGAACTATGGCTACACCTTC

v_gene: TRBV9
d_gene: .
abundance: .
j_gene: TRBJ2-2
CDR3aa: CASSVGRVGTGELFF
CDR3nt: TGTGCCAGCAGCGTAGGCCGGGTAGGAACCGGGGAGCTGTTTTTT

v_gene: TRBV4-1
d_gene: .
abundance: .
j_gene: TRBJ1-1
CDR3aa: CASCLRDGMNTEAFF
CDR3nt: TGCGCCAGCTGCCTCCGGGACGGTATGAACACTGAAGCTTTCTTT

v_gene: TRBV4-1
d_gene: .
abundance: .
j_gene: TRBJ1-1
CDR3aa: CASSQAAAVEAFF
CDR3nt: TGCGCCAGCAGCCAAGCGGCCGCAGTTGAAGCTTTCTTT

v_gene: TRBV2
d_gene: .
abundance: .
j_gene: TRBJ2-7
CDR3aa: CASSEIWEHKGTYEQYF
CDR3nt: TGTGCCAGCAGTGAAATCTGGGAACATAAGGGGACCTACGAGCAGTACTTC

v_gene: TRBV5-8
d_gene: .
abundance: .
j_gene: TRBJ2-1
CDR3aa: CASSLSLALYNEQFF
CDR3nt: TGTGCCAGCAGCTTATCTTTGGCCCTTTACAATGAGCAGTTCTTC

v_gene: TRBV7-9
d_gene: TRBD2
abundance: .
j_gene: TRBJ2-1
CDR3aa: CASSNRGGYRSYNEQFF
CDR3nt: TGTGCCAGCAGCAATCGCGGGGGATACCGCTCCTACAATGAGCAGTTCTTC

v_gene: TRBV10-1
d_gene: TRBD2
abundance: .
j_gene: TRBJ2-7
CDR3aa: CASSDLAGYEQYF
CDR3nt: TGCGCCAGCAGTGATCTAGCGGGTTACGAGCAGTACTTC

v_gene: TRBV5-6
d_gene: TRBD2
abundance: .
j_gene: TRBJ2-1
CDR3aa: CASSFGTSFNEQFF
CDR3nt: TGTGCCAGCAGCTTCGGGACTAGTTTTAATGAGCAGTTCTTC

v_gene: TRBV28
d_gene: .
abundance: .
j_gene: TRBJ2-6
CDR3aa: CASSTNALAGGANVLTF
CDR3nt: TGTGCCAGCAGTACCAACGCGTTGGCGGGGGGGGCCAACGTCCTGACTTTC

v_gene: TRBV7-9
d_gene: .
abundance: .
j_gene: TRBJ2-5
CDR3aa: CASSPWDYQETQYF
CDR3nt: TGTGCCAGCAGCCCGTGGGACTACCAAGAGACCCAGTACTTC

v_gene: TRBV27
d_gene: TRBD2
abundance: .
j_gene: TRBJ2-7
CDR3aa: CASRTSRGGEQYF
CDR3nt: TGTGCCAGCAGGACTTCTCGGGGGGGAGAGCAGTACTTC

v_gene: TRBV19
d_gene: .
abundance: .
j_gene: TRBJ1-1
CDR3aa: CASETDGNTEAFF
CDR3nt: TGTGCCAGTGAGACAGACGGGAACACTGAAGCTTTCTTT

v_gene: TRBV27
d_gene: TRBD2
abundance: .
j_gene: TRBJ2-3
CDR3aa: CASTGGGGGDTQYF
CDR3nt: TGTGCCAGCACCGGGGGTGGGGGGGGAGATACGCAGTATTTT

v_gene: TRBV14
d_gene: .
abundance: .
j_gene: TRBJ2-7
CDR3aa: CASSQVRAYEQYF
CDR3nt: TGTGCCAGCAGCCAAGTGCGAGCCTACGAGCAGTACTTC

v_gene: TRBV28
d_gene: .
abundance: few
j_gene: TRBJ1-1
CDR3aa: CASSLPENTEAFF
CDR3nt: TGTGCCAGCAGTTTACCGGAGAACACTGAAGCTTTCTTT

v_gene: TRBV29-1
d_gene: .
abundance: few
j_gene: TRBJ2-3
CDR3aa: CSVVAVHNTPTDTQYF
CDR3nt: TGCAGCGTTGTCGCCGTTCACAACACCCCCACAGATACGCAGTATTTT

v_gene: TRBV7-2
d_gene: TRBD2
abundance: .
j_gene: TRBJ2-1
CDR3aa: CASSLTSGVISNEQFF
CDR3nt: TGTGCCAGCAGCCTGACTAGCGGGGTAATCAGCAATGAGCAGTTCTTC

v_gene: TRBV7-3
d_gene: .
abundance: once
j_gene: TRBJ1-2
CDR3aa: CASSLTVFPYGYTF
CDR3nt: TGTGCCAGCAGCTTAACCGTTTTTCCTTATGGCTACACCTTC

v_gene: TRBV14
d_gene: .
abundance: .
j_gene: TRBJ1-5
CDR3aa: CASSQSGGGQPQHF
CDR3nt: TGTGCCAGCAGCCAATCCGGGGGAGGGCAGCCCCAGCATTTT

v_gene: TRBV2
d_gene: .
abundance: medium-sized
j_gene: TRBJ2-7
CDR3aa: CASDFLQGHEQYF
CDR3nt: TGTGCCAGCGATTTCCTACAGGGACACGAGCAGTACTTC

v_gene: TRBV11-3
d_gene: .
abundance: few
j_gene: TRBJ2-2
CDR3aa: CASSLVLGELFF
CDR3nt: TGTGCCAGCAGCTTAGTACTCGGGGAGCTGTTTTTT

v_gene: TRBV7-7
d_gene: .
abundance: .
j_gene: TRBJ2-1
CDR3aa: CASSLSMYNEQFF
CDR3nt: TGTGCTAGCAGCTTATCTATGTACAATGAGCAGTTCTTC

v_gene: TRBV27
d_gene: .
abundance: .
j_gene: TRBJ1-2
CDR3aa: CASSLLSAGDYGYTF
CDR3nt: TGTGCCAGCAGTTTACTCTCTGCAGGGGACTATGGCTACACCTTC

v_gene: TRBV5-1
d_gene: .
abundance: .
j_gene: TRBJ1-4
CDR3aa: CASSLAPFATNEKLFF
CDR3nt: TGCGCCAGCAGCTTGGCCCCGTTTGCAACTAATGAAAAACTGTTTTTT

v_gene: TRBV19
d_gene: .
abundance: medium-sized
j_gene: TRBJ2-7
CDR3aa: CASSIAQGEHEQYF
CDR3nt: TGTGCCAGTAGTATAGCACAGGGAGAGCACGAGCAGTACTTC

v_gene: TRBV6-6
d_gene: TRBD2
abundance: .
j_gene: TRBJ2-7
CDR3aa: CASSYSKTSGGVEQYF
CDR3nt: TGTGCCAGCAGTTACTCGAAGACTAGCGGGGGGGTCGAGCAGTACTTC

v_gene: TRBV5-4
d_gene: .
abundance: .
j_gene: TRBJ2-7
CDR3aa: CASSLGGFEQYF
CDR3nt: TGTGCCAGCAGCTTGGGGGGGTTCGAGCAGTACTTC

v_gene: TRBV6-5
d_gene: TRBD1
abundance: .
j_gene: TRBJ2-7
CDR3aa: CALRQGSSYEQYF
CDR3nt: TGTGCCTTACGACAGGGCAGCTCCTACGAGCAGTACTTC

v_gene: TRBV12-5
d_gene: .
abundance: .
j_gene: TRBJ2-5
CDR3aa: CASGLVRNRSQETQYF
CDR3nt: TGTGCTAGTGGTTTGGTACGTAATCGGAGCCAAGAGACCCAGTACTTC

v_gene: TRBV10-2
d_gene: TRBD1
abundance: .
j_gene: TRBJ2-7
CDR3aa: CASSPGQGTDEQYF
CDR3nt: TGCGCCAGCAGTCCGGGACAGGGGACGGACGAGCAGTACTTC

v_gene: TRBV7-9
d_gene: .
abundance: .
j_gene: TRBJ1-5
CDR3aa: CASSPTGAGDQPQHF
CDR3nt: TGTGCCAGCAGCCCTACCGGGGCAGGGGATCAGCCCCAGCATTTT

v_gene: TRBV4-1
d_gene: TRBD2
abundance: .
j_gene: TRBJ2-7
CDR3aa: CASSQDSGTTYEQYF
CDR3nt: TGCGCCAGCAGCCAAGATAGCGGGACAACCTACGAGCAGTACTTC

v_gene: TRBV19
d_gene: TRBD2
abundance: .
j_gene: TRBJ2-7
CDR3aa: CASKKPGGGPYEQYF
CDR3nt: TGTGCCAGTAAGAAACCCGGGGGGGGCCCCTACGAGCAGTACTTC

v_gene: TRBV27
d_gene: .
abundance: .
j_gene: TRBJ1-2
CDR3aa: CASSSRDGANYGYTF
CDR3nt: TGTGCCAGCAGTTCGAGGGACGGCGCTAACTATGGCTACACCTTC

v_gene: TRBV19
d_gene: .
abundance: few
j_gene: TRBJ1-5
CDR3aa: CASSPGGDLNQPQHF
CDR3nt: TGTGCCAGTAGCCCGGGGGGAGATCTCAATCAGCCCCAGCATTTT

v_gene: TRBV9
d_gene: .
abundance: .
j_gene: TRBJ1-4
CDR3aa: CASSAETGTFNEKLFF
CDR3nt: TGTGCCAGCAGCGCCGAGACCGGGACCTTTAATGAAAAACTGTTTTTT

v_gene: TRBV18
d_gene: .
abundance: once
j_gene: TRBJ1-2
CDR3aa: CASSPDRRTNYGYTF
CDR3nt: TGTGCCAGCTCACCAGACAGGCGAACTAACTATGGCTACACCTTC

v_gene: TRBV7-2
d_gene: .
abundance: .
j_gene: TRBJ2-2
CDR3aa: CASSSRLARDGELFF
CDR3nt: TGTGCCAGCAGCTCCAGACTGGCCCGAGACGGGGAGCTGTTTTTT

v_gene: TRBV9
d_gene: TRBD1
abundance: .
j_gene: TRBJ2-2
CDR3aa: CASSTKVTGGSGELFF
CDR3nt: TGTGCCAGCAGTACCAAGGTCACAGGGGGATCTGGGGAGCTGTTTTTT

v_gene: TRBV27
d_gene: TRBD2
abundance: .
j_gene: TRBJ2-5
CDR3aa: CASSLPGREETQYF
CDR3nt: TGTGCCAGCAGTTTGCCGGGGAGGGAGGAGACCCAGTACTTC

v_gene: TRBV5-5
d_gene: .
abundance: .
j_gene: TRBJ1-1
CDR3aa: CASSPAVGLVTEAFF
CDR3nt: TGTGCCAGCAGCCCTGCGGTGGGGTTGGTCACTGAAGCTTTCTTT

v_gene: TRBV2
d_gene: TRBD1
abundance: medium-sized
j_gene: TRBJ2-1
CDR3aa: CASMGTGGNSYNEQFF
CDR3nt: TGTGCCAGCATGGGGACAGGGGGGAATTCCTACAATGAGCAGTTCTTC

v_gene: TRBV5-3
d_gene: TRBD1
abundance: .
j_gene: TRBJ1-1
CDR3aa: CASRSGGSTEAFF
CDR3nt: TGTGCCAGCAGGTCAGGGGGTAGCACTGAAGCTTTCTTT